This passage covers 2 T cell receptor beta chains from one sample sequenced in a study of blood T cell repertoires in COVID-19. Measured with immunoSEQ multiplex PCR; TCRdb has only the in-frame clones, and not every one. The sample has 150,000 to 200,000 clones; about 90% are singletons. Source material: peripheral blood. The receptors shown here come from a man between 60 and 70 years old with active or convalescent COVID-19.

The V and J genes are TRBV5-1 and TRBJ2-7; 10 bases match TRBD1. CDR1 and CDR2 from the germline V gene are SGHRS and YFSETQ. The ends lost 6 bases at V and 7 bases at J; junction bases unmatched: 13. The CDR3 is 15 residues long. Here the CDR3 DNA reads TGCGCCAGCACCTCGGGGGACAGGGGTTTTGAAGAGCAGTACTTC. It codes for CASTSGDRGFEEQYF.

This chain links TRBV5-1 with TRBJ2-3; TRBD1 is a possible D gene (6 bases). This CDR3 is built from 14 residues. Germline lookup yields CDR1 SGHRS and CDR2 YFSETQ. Trimming took 6 bases from V and 0 from J, leaving 11 bases between them. CDR3 coding DNA: TGCGCCAGCACCCTGGGGGCAAGCACAGATACGCAGTATTTT. The encoded protein is CASTLGASTDTQYF. The full variable domain, in which reference TRBV5-1 and TRBJ2-3 provide the parts outside the CDR3, is KAGVTQTPRYLIKTRGQQVTLSCSPISGHRSVSWYQQTPGQGLQFLFEYFSETQRNKGNFPGRFSGRQFSNSRSEMNVSTLELGDSALYLCASTLGASTDTQYFGPGTRLTVL.